Shown below are 27 T cell receptor beta chains from a single sample sequenced in a study of blood T cell repertoires in COVID-19. Repertoires were generated with immunoSEQ multiplex PCR, while TCRdb's copy carries only in-frame clones and drops some. The data contain about 18,000 clones, approximately 88% of them singletons. The specimen was PBMCs or T cells enriched from blood (not recorded which). Receptor source: a woman in her twenties or thirties who had recovered from COVID-19.

The V gene is TRBV5-1, the J gene TRBJ1-2; D is possibly TRBD1 (6 bases). The V end was cut by 4 bases, the J end by 2 bases, with 12 bases between. This CDR3 spans 14 amino acids. Germline loops: CDR1 SGHRS, CDR2 YFSETQ. The CDR3 protein is CASSPDRPNYGYTF. Here the CDR3 DNA reads TGCGCCAGCAGCCCCGACAGGCCCAACTATGGCTACACCTTC.

The rearrangement uses TRBV19 and TRBJ2-7; D not certain. The germline V and J ends were trimmed by 5 bases and 3 bases, with 8 bases remaining between them. CDR1 and CDR2 from the germline V gene are LNHDA and SQIVND (reference sequence). The CDR3 contains 12 residues. CDR3 residues: CASSGAGYEQYF. DNA of the CDR3: TGTGCCAGTAGTGGCGCAGGCTACGAGCAGTACTTC.

The DNA of the CDR3 is TGTGCCAGCAGCTTTGGCTTCACAGATACGCAGTATTTT. It codes for CASSFGFTDTQYF. The rearrangement joins TRBV13 to TRBJ2-3; D not certain. This CDR3 spans 13 amino acids. V was cut by 3 bases and J by 2 bases, with 6 bases left in between. Per the germline V gene, CDR1 is PRHDT and CDR2 is FYEKMQ (reference sequence).

This clone was picked up one time. The chain has TRBV19 and TRBJ2-7; D possibly corresponds to TRBD1 (6 bases). V was shortened by 5 bases and J by 2 bases, with 13 bases between the two germline ends. This CDR3 is 14 amino acids long. CDR1 is LNHDA, CDR2 SQIVND, per germline (reference sequence). The CDR3 DNA reads as TGTGCCAGTAGTTCTCTACAGGGCCCCTACGAGCAGTACTTC. Translating gives CASSSLQGPYEQYF.

V gene TRBV4-1 combines with J gene TRBJ2-1; 9 bases fit TRBD1. The germline CDR1 and CDR2 sequences are MGHRA and YSYEKL. The ends lost 7 bases at V and 8 bases at J; junction bases unmatched: 12. The CDR3 covers 15 residues. The CDR3 sequence: CASNPPGQGRDEQFF. As DNA, the CDR3 is TGCGCCAGCAACCCGCCGGGACAGGGACGCGATGAGCAGTTCTTC.

This clone has just one count. This rearrangement joins TRBV27 to TRBJ1-4; D remains unclear. In germline, CDR1 is MNHEY, CDR2 SMNVEV (reference sequence). The V gene lost 2 bases and the J gene lost 12 bases, with 13 bases spanning the gap. The CDR3 has 13 residues. CDR3 in amino acids: CASSLGRAGELFF. CDR3 DNA: TGTGCCAGCAGTTTAGGGAGGGCTGGGGAACTGTTTTTT.

CDR3 coding DNA: TGTGCCAGCAGTTACCCTAATACAGGGGAAAGGAATCAGCCCCAGCATTTT. Its protein is CASSYPNTGERNQPQHF. The chain couples TRBV6-2 or TRBV6-3 to TRBJ1-5, with 7 positions matching TRBD1. CDR3 length: 17 amino acids. With 2 bases clipped from V and 4 bases from J, the junction kept 11 bases outside the gene matches. Germline V CDR1 and CDR2: MNHEY, SVGEGT.

The chain couples TRBV19 to TRBJ2-1; 8 bases match TRBD2. This CDR3 region has 15 residues. Germline CDR1 LNHDA, CDR2 SQIVND (reference sequence). With V trimmed by 6 bases and J by 5 bases, 9 bases remained unmatched. The CDR3 region is CASRARSGGNNEQFF. The DNA of the CDR3 is TGTGCCAGTAGGGCCCGGAGCGGGGGAAACAATGAGCAGTTCTTC.

The chain has TRBV29-1 and TRBJ1-4; 7 nucleotides match TRBD1. CDR3 size: 11 residues. V shed 6 bases, J shed 8 bases, and the junction held 3 bases outside the gene matches. Per germline, CDR1 SQVTM and CDR2 ANQGSEA. The CDR3 coding sequence is TGCAGCGTCCCGACAGGGGAAAAACTGTTTTTT. Amino acids: CSVPTGEKLFF.

V gene TRBV19 combines with J gene TRBJ1-1; the D is unclear. Germline loops: CDR1 LNHDA, CDR2 SQIVND (reference sequence). V shed 6 bases and J shed 1 base, with 12 bases lying between them. The CDR3 runs to 14 residues. The CDR3 sequence: CASRAGPGNTEAFF. CDR3 coding DNA: TGTGCCAGTAGGGCGGGCCCTGGGAACACTGAAGCTTTCTTT.

The V call is TRBV30, the J call TRBJ2-7; 14 positions agree with TRBD2. The junction had 9 bases not matched to a gene; V was cut back by 0 bases and J by 5 bases. This CDR3 has 17 residues. Germline CDR1 is GTSNPN and CDR2 is SVGIG (reference sequence). CDR3 region: CAWSVRTSGGSVDEQYF. Here the CDR3 DNA reads TGTGCCTGGAGTGTAAGGACTAGCGGGGGGTCGGTAGACGAGCAGTACTTC.

V gene TRBV7-2 combines with J gene TRBJ2-2; 9 nucleotides align to TRBD1. The V gene's germline CDR1 is SGHTA and CDR2 FQGNSA. Unmatched junction bases numbered 5, after V lost 6 bases and J lost 3 bases. The CDR3 sequence is 15 residues long. The CDR3 is CASRRTGAYTGELFF. The CDR3 nucleotides are TGTGCCAGCAGGAGGACAGGGGCTTACACCGGGGAGCTGTTTTTT.

The count of this clone is one. The chain recombines TRBV5-4 with TRBJ2-7; possibly TRBD1 for D (5 bases). Deletions cut 4 bases from V and 6 bases from J, with 11 bases between. CDR1 and CDR2 (germline): SGHNT, YYREEE (reference sequence). The CDR3 consists of 12 residues. The CDR3 is CASSIDSFEQYF. CDR3 sequence (DNA): TGTGCCAGCAGCATTGACAGCTTCGAGCAGTACTTC.

This rearrangement joins TRBV14 to TRBJ1-1; D is possibly TRBD1 (6 bases). The V gene's germline CDR1 is SGHDN and CDR2 FVKESK. The CDR3 covers 14 residues. Trimming took 1 base from V and 6 from J, leaving 12 bases between them. CDR3: CASSQVGAISEAFF. CDR3 DNA sequence: TGTGCCAGCAGCCAAGTGGGGGCGATTTCTGAAGCTTTCTTT.

CDR3 sequence reads: CASRLTGVHQETQYF. CDR3 nucleotides: TGCGCCAGCAGGCTTACAGGAGTTCATCAAGAGACCCAGTACTTC. The rearrangement links TRBV5-1 to TRBJ2-5; D may be TRBD1 (5 bases). The V gene lost 5 bases and the J gene lost 2 bases, with 16 bases spanning the gap. Germline loops: CDR1 SGHRS, CDR2 YFSETQ. The CDR3 has 15 residues.

This chain connects TRBV12-5 to TRBJ2-1; TRBD2 aligns across 11 bases. Germline lookup yields CDR1 LGHNT and CDR2 FRNRAP. With 1 base clipped from V and 0 bases from J, the junction kept 8 bases outside the gene matches. This CDR3 has 19 amino acids. CDR3 protein: CASGLDRTSGGSSYNEQFF. The CDR3 DNA reads as TGTGCTAGTGGTTTGGACCGAACTAGCGGGGGCAGCTCCTACAATGAGCAGTTCTTC.

The V and J genes are TRBV6-6 and TRBJ1-2; 9 bases are shared with TRBD1. J lost 4 bases, V lost 7 bases, and 13 bases had no gene match. CDR1 and CDR2 (germline): MNHNY, SVGAGI (reference sequence). The CDR3 sequence is 16 residues long. The CDR3 here is CASNPGQGTFIYGYTF. CDR3 bases: TGTGCCAGCAATCCGGGACAGGGAACCTTTATCTATGGCTACACCTTC.

A word on this clone: At one boundary the junction diverges from the germline segment, which might be a read error. V gene TRBV3-1 (or the pseudogene TRBV3-2) combines with J gene TRBJ1-5, with D perhaps TRBD1 (6 bases). This CDR3 is 19 amino acids long. Germline CDR1 LGHDT, CDR2 YNNKEL (reference sequence). The DNA of the CDR3 is TGTGCCAGCAGCCAAGTGGTAGACAGGCGCCCGCATAGCGATCAGCCCCAGCATTTT. Protein: CASSQVVDRRPHSDQPQHF.

The chain joins TRBV25-1 to TRBJ1-2, with unresolved D. Germline-derived CDR1 and CDR2 are MGHDK and SYGVNS. V was trimmed by 8 bases and J by 5 bases, leaving 18 bases between them. The CDR3 is 14 residues long. In DNA, the CDR3 is TGTGCCAGCTCGTTAGTGTCCCCCGATTATGGCTACACCTTC. This encodes CASSLVSPDYGYTF.

The V gene is TRBV27, the J gene TRBJ1-2; perhaps TRBD1 as D (6 bases). The germline V and J ends were trimmed by 4 bases and 4 bases, with 19 bases remaining between them. Per germline, CDR1 MNHEY and CDR2 SMNVEV (reference sequence). The CDR3 is 16 residues long. The CDR3 coding sequence is TGTGCCAGCAGTTCGAGTCCGACAGGACAGCTCTATGGCTACACCTTC. Its translation: CASSSSPTGQLYGYTF.

V is TRBV9 and J is TRBJ2-2, with 8 bases matching TRBD1. Germline lookup yields CDR1 SGDLS and CDR2 YYNGEE. V shed 1 base and J 4 bases; nucleotides not matched to a gene: 6. The CDR3 is made up of 16 amino acids. The CDR3 nucleotides are TGTGCCAGCAGCGTAACCGACAGGGGTAGCACCGGGGAGCTGTTTTTT. Translated: CASSVTDRGSTGELFF.

The V and J genes are TRBV10-3 and TRBJ2-2, with D unclear. The CDR3 covers 16 residues. Trimming took 3 bases from V and 3 from J, leaving 14 bases between them. Germline V gene sequence: CDR1 ENHRY, CDR2 SYGVKD. CDR3 DNA: TGTGCCATCAGTGAAGGTCTAATTCTAGACACCGGGGAGCTGTTTTTT. Its translation is CAISEGLILDTGELFF.

The chain couples TRBV5-6 to TRBJ1-4; no clear D gene. The CDR3 totals 14 residues. Trimming stripped 1 base from V and 8 bases from J, with 12 bases between. Germline assignment: CDR1 SGHDT and CDR2 YYEEEE. CDR3 DNA: TGTGCCAGCAGCTTGAGGCCAGCGGCAGAAAAACTGTTTTTT. Protein: CASSLRPAAEKLFF.

Only a few counts were recorded for this clone. This rearrangement joins TRBV4-1 to TRBJ1-2; 9 bases match TRBD1. CDR1 is MGHRA and CDR2 is YSYEKL in the germline V gene. Trimming cost V 0 bases and J 4 bases; bases outside gene matches: 12. This CDR3 comprises 18 residues. CDR3 DNA: TGCGCCAGCAGCCAAGATAGCCCTCGGACAGGGGCCCCCTATGGCTACACCTTC. Its protein product is CASSQDSPRTGAPYGYTF.

The genes are TRBV10-2 and TRBJ2-7; a weak D match, TRBD1 (5 bases). With 3 bases removed from V and 7 bases from J, the gap between germline ends came to 16 bases. In germline, CDR1 is WSHSY, CDR2 SAAADI. The CDR3 runs 14 residues. As DNA, the CDR3 is TGCGCCAGCAGTGAATTGGACACCCTTGCTGAGCAGTACTTC. This sequence encodes CASSELDTLAEQYF.

This clone was recorded once. The chain combines TRBV29-1 with TRBJ2-6; TRBD1 matches at 11 bases. CDR1 and CDR2 (germline): SQVTM, ANQGSEA. The CDR3 loop spans 16 amino acids. The V and J ends lost 6 bases and 0 bases, in that order; junction bases with no gene match: 4. The CDR3 DNA reads as TGCAGCGTGGGGGACAGGGGGGACTCTGGGGCCAACGTCCTGACTTTC. It translates to CSVGDRGDSGANVLTF.

V usage is TRBV6-5 and J usage is TRBJ1-2; D gene unclear. The CDR3 is made up of 13 amino acids. CDR1 MNHEY and CDR2 SVGAGI come from the germline V gene. The ends were cut back, 8 bases at V and 8 bases at J, with 18 bases in the middle. This CDR3 reads CASGTPGWMGYTF. In DNA, the CDR3 is TGTGCCAGCGGTACCCCGGGGTGGATGGGCTACACCTTC.